Below, 20 T cell receptor beta chains from the same sample are listed, as sequenced in a study of patients and donors after allogeneic stem cell transplantation. TCRdb analysed the RT-PCR reads with MiXCR anew, one entry per CDR3 protein. Of some 880,000 distinct CDR3 sequences in the sample, about a sixth were seen once. The sample consisted of blood, either unsorted or a sorted T cell fraction (not recorded which). These TCRs come from a human donor who was either an allogeneic HSCT recipient or a stem cell or donor lymphocyte infusion donor (not recorded which). It is not recorded whose cells these are; they may come from a transplant donor.

The rearrangement links TRBV11-2 to TRBJ2-3; 11 bases fit TRBD2. This CDR3 region has 16 residues. V lost 4 bases and J lost 5; bases outside the gene matches: 8. Germline lookup yields CDR1 SGHAT and CDR2 FQNNGV. The CDR3: CASSSLAGGRRDTQYF. The CDR3 bases are TGTGCCAGCAGCTCCCTAGCGGGGGGCCGGAGAGATACGCAGTATTTT.

The V gene is TRBV4-3, the J gene TRBJ2-1; 10 bases line up with TRBD1. The CDR3 spans 17 residues. Germline values: CDR1 LGHNA, CDR2 YSLEER. Germline trimming cut 3 bases from V and 4 bases from J; bases unmatched to any gene: 9. The chain's CDR3 is CASSQGPPGQGYNEQFF. DNA of the CDR3: TGCGCCAGCAGCCAGGGTCCTCCGGGACAGGGGTACAATGAGCAGTTCTTC.

The table lists this clonotype with a few counts. The V call is TRBV7-9, the J call TRBJ1-4; possible D gene TRBD1, 6 bases. Trimming left V 6 bases short and J 3 bases short, with 17 bases between. CDR1 and CDR2 from the germline V gene are SEHNR and FQNEAQ (reference sequence). The CDR3 has 16 amino acids. The CDR3 spells CASSHTGKGANEKLFF. In nucleotides, the CDR3 is TGTGCCAGCAGTCATACAGGGAAAGGGGCTAATGAAAAACTGTTTTTT.

This chain links TRBV6-1 with TRBJ2-1; D remains unclear. CDR1 is MNHNS, CDR2 SASEGT, per germline. This CDR3 contains 14 residues. The germline V and J ends were trimmed by 7 bases and 7 bases, with 17 bases remaining between them. As DNA, the CDR3 is TGTGCCAGCACCTCGCCGTCGACTGCAAATGAGCAGTTCTTC. It yields the protein CASTSPSTANEQFF.

This clonotype occurred a few times. The CDR3 DNA is TGTGCCAGCAGTTTGTGGGTGGAAGAGACCCAGTACTTC. It translates to CASSLWVEETQYF. This chain connects TRBV12-3 or TRBV12-4 to TRBJ2-5; D gene unclear. V was clipped by 3 bases and J by 3 bases, with 8 bases between them. The CDR3 loop spans 13 amino acids.

About this clonotype itself: The junction and the germline gene differ at one end; a read error may be behind it. This chain links TRBV18 with TRBJ2-3; D possibly uses TRBD1 or TRBD2 (5 bases each). Germline lookup yields CDR1 KGHSH and CDR2 LQKENI. This CDR3 has 16 residues. CDR3 sequence: CASSPTVGTNTDTLYF. CDR3 bases: TGTGCCAGCTCACCCACCGTTGGGACCAACACAGATACGCTGTATTTT.

The chain joins TRBV12-3 or TRBV12-4 to TRBJ2-1; maybe TRBD1 (5 bases). The CDR3 consists of 11 residues. The ends were cut back, 8 bases at V and 8 bases at J, with 10 bases in the middle. The CDR3 sequence is CASGGAHEQFF. DNA for the CDR3: TGTGCCAGCGGTGGGGCCCATGAGCAGTTCTTC.

V and J are TRBV6-2 or TRBV6-3 and TRBJ2-2; 11 nucleotides align to TRBD2. From germline, CDR1 is MNHEY and CDR2 SVGEGT. The CDR3 loop spans 16 amino acids. With V trimmed by 5 bases and J by 2 bases, 4 bases remained unmatched. CDR3 coding DNA: TGTGCCAGCAGTAAACTAGCGGGGGCTAACACCGGGGAGCTGTTTTTT. The encoded protein is CASSKLAGANTGELFF.

The CDR3 loop is CASSLYSQETQYF. The CDR3 bases are TGTGCCAGCAGCCTCTACTCCCAAGAGACCCAGTACTTC. The V gene is TRBV3-1, the J gene TRBJ2-5; D not certain. CDR3 length: 13 residues. Germline values: CDR1 LGHDT, CDR2 YNNKEL (reference sequence). V was trimmed by 4 bases and J by 1 base, leaving 7 bases between them.

The chain combines TRBV19 with TRBJ2-3; a weak D match, TRBD1 (6 bases). The germline CDR1 and CDR2 sequences are LNHDA and SQIVND (reference sequence). The CDR3 consists of 13 residues. The V gene lost 9 bases and the J gene lost 4 bases, with 14 bases spanning the gap. For the CDR3, the DNA is TGTGCCAGCGCAAACAGGGTTGCAGATACGCAGTATTTT. Translation gives CASANRVADTQYF.

CDR3 nucleotide sequence: TGTGCCAGCAGCTTAGATTTCCTAGCGGTCGGCACAGATACGCAGTATTTT. It translates to CASSLDFLAVGTDTQYF. This chain uses TRBV7-2 with TRBJ2-3; 7 bases fit TRBD2. Germline V CDR1 and CDR2: SGHTA, FQGNSA. This CDR3 has 17 amino acids. V was pared by 1 base and J by 1 base, with 8 bases of the junction left unmatched. Based on the CDR3 plus reference TRBV7-2 and TRBJ2-3, the full variable domain is GAGVSQSPSNKVTEKGKDVELRCDPISGHTALYWYRQSLGQGLEFLIYFQGNSAPDKSGLPSDRFSAERTGGSVSTLTIQRTQQEDSAVYLCASSLDFLAVGTDTQYFGPGTRLTVL.

Only a few counts were recorded for this clonotype. This chain links TRBV20-1 with TRBJ2-4; D is unresolved. CDR3 size: 15 residues. Germline CDR1 reads DFQATT; CDR2 reads SNEGSKA (reference sequence). Trimming shortened V by 4 bases and J by 1 base, and 14 bases separated the two germline ends. The CDR3 DNA reads as TGCAGTGCTATGGACCGGTTTTTGGCCAAAAACATTCAGTACTTC. Translation gives CSAMDRFLAKNIQYF.

There are a few counts of this clonotype. The rearrangement links TRBV30 to TRBJ1-5; 7 nucleotides match TRBD1. The CDR3 has 15 amino acids. Per germline, CDR1 GTSNPN and CDR2 SVGIG (reference sequence). The junction had 7 bases not matched to a gene; V was cut back by 2 bases and J by 3 bases. CDR3 loop: CAWSPGQVINQPQHF. The CDR3 bases are TGTGCCTGGAGTCCAGGACAGGTTATCAATCAGCCCCAGCATTTT.

The chain is built from TRBV4-2 and TRBJ1-4; D is possibly TRBD1 (6 bases). Germline V CDR1 and CDR2: LGHNA, YNFKEQ. V lost 3 bases and J lost 15, with 20 bases in between. There are 14 residues in the CDR3. The CDR3 region is CASSHRTPLGAVFF. The DNA of the CDR3 is TGTGCCAGCAGCCATCGGACACCCTTGGGGGCGGTGTTTTTT.

J is TRBJ2-5 and V is TRBV5-1; 7 nucleotides match TRBD1. Germline CDR1 SGHRS, CDR2 YFSETQ. Germline trimming cut 4 bases from V and 1 base from J; bases unmatched to any gene: 4. This CDR3 region has 14 residues. CDR3 bases: TGCGCCAGCAGCGCGACAGGGATCCAAGAGACCCAGTACTTC. This codes for CASSATGIQETQYF.

The chain combines TRBV30 with TRBJ1-2; no clear D. Germline CDR1 GTSNPN, CDR2 SVGIG (reference sequence). The CDR3 is made up of 13 amino acids. V was shortened by 1 base and J by 8 bases, with 14 bases between the two germline ends. Here the CDR3 reads CAWSGRTLGGYTF. Written as DNA, the CDR3 is TGTGCCTGGAGTGGTAGGACGTTGGGGGGCTACACCTTC.

The DNA of the CDR3 is TGTGCCAGCAGTGAAGGCAGGGTTAGGTCCTACAATGAGCAGTTCTTC. Its translation is CASSEGRVRSYNEQFF. The genes are TRBV6-1 and TRBJ2-1; D is perhaps TRBD1 (5 bases). Per the germline V gene, CDR1 is MNHNS and CDR2 is SASEGT. V lost 1 base and J 1 base, leaving 11 bases between the germline ends. The CDR3 sequence is 16 residues long.

This clonotype was seen a handful of times. This rearrangement joins TRBV6-5 to TRBJ2-1, with a weak D call TRBD2 (6 bases). Germline assignment: CDR1 MNHEY and CDR2 SVGAGI. The CDR3 contains 14 residues. Trimming removed 0 bases from V and 7 bases from J, with 10 bases in between. CDR3 region: CASSYSTGDNEQFF. The CDR3 bases are TGTGCCAGCAGTTACTCAACGGGGGATAATGAGCAGTTCTTC.

The CDR3 reads CASSPHAVTDTQYF. DNA of the CDR3: TGTGCCAGCAGTCCCCACGCCGTCACAGATACGCAGTATTTT. The chain carries TRBV6-1 and TRBJ2-3, with no clear D. CDR1 and CDR2 from the germline V gene are MNHNS and SASEGT. The CDR3 is made up of 14 amino acids. V was clipped by 5 bases and J by 2 bases, with 11 bases between them.

The rearrangement joins TRBV3-1 to TRBJ2-7; D not resolved. Looked up from germline, CDR1 is LGHDT and CDR2 is YNNKEL (reference sequence). Between the trimmed V and J ends, which lost 4 bases and 0 bases, there was a span of 10 bases. This CDR3 is 14 amino acids long. CDR3 sequence reads: CASSRARVSYEQYF. The CDR3 DNA reads TGTGCCAGCAGCCGAGCTAGGGTCTCCTACGAGCAGTACTTC.